This T cell receptor beta chain emerged from a study of cytomegalovirus exposure and HLA in healthy donors. The PCR used 60 Vbeta and 13 Jbeta primers. The table came from immunoSEQ multiplex PCR; TCRdb's copy has only in-frame clones and leaves some out. The data contain approximately 150,000 clones, 75% to 85% of them singletons. The germline V gene encodes CDR1 LGHNT and CDR2 FRNRAP. The CDR3 extends over 17 amino acids. V lost 1 base and J 4 bases, leaving 16 bases between the germline ends. This sequence joins TRBV12-5 and TRBJ2-2; D is perhaps TRBD2 (6 bases). The specimen was PBMCs. This clonotype originated in a woman in her late teens or twenties in good health and CMV-seropositive. The CDR3 DNA reads as TGTGCTAGTGGTTTGGAGTTGGGGGGACGTATCACCGGGGAGCTGTTTTTT. This translates into CASGLELGGRITGELFF.